Listed here are 3 T cell receptor beta chains from one sample, sequenced in a study of T cells in Graves' hyperthyroidism and ophthalmopathy. Amplification of TCR beta CDR3 regions used RNA as the template. The primer set for the first-round RT-PCR of the TCR CDR3 was HTBI. TCRdb used MiXCR to reprocess the multiplex PCR reads, holding one entry per CDR3 protein. The table includes 550,000 to 700,000 distinct CDR3 sequences, approximately 15% detected once. The sequenced material came from blood. The source of these receptors is a woman between 40 and 50 years old with Graves' ophthalmopathy.

In its sample, this clonotype was seen many times. The chain uses TRBV12-3 or TRBV12-4 and TRBJ1-5; D is uncertain. The CDR3 runs to 13 residues. Trimming left V 5 bases short and J 7 bases short, with 12 bases between. The CDR3 loop is CASSLPGRQPQHF. Here the CDR3 DNA reads TGTGCCAGCAGTCTCCCCGGACGGCAGCCCCAGCATTTT.

This clonotype was detected many times. This chain uses TRBV6-5 with TRBJ1-2, with D unclear. V shed 1 base and J shed 6 bases, with 12 bases lying between them. There are 14 residues in the CDR3. Germline CDR1 and CDR2: MNHEY and SVGAGI. The CDR3 DNA follows: TGTGCCAGCAGTTACTATATGGGTTCGGATGGCTACACCTTC. Translation: CASSYYMGSDGYTF.

This clonotype was observed many times. The J gene is TRBJ2-7, the V gene TRBV28; D uncertain. Trimming took 5 bases from V and 0 from J, leaving 17 bases between them. The germline V gene has CDR1 MDHEN and CDR2 SYDVKM. The CDR3 has 16 residues. The CDR3 loop reads CASSPPPRRSSYEQYF. CDR3 in DNA: TGTGCCAGCAGTCCCCCCCCCAGACGGAGCTCCTACGAGCAGTACTTC.